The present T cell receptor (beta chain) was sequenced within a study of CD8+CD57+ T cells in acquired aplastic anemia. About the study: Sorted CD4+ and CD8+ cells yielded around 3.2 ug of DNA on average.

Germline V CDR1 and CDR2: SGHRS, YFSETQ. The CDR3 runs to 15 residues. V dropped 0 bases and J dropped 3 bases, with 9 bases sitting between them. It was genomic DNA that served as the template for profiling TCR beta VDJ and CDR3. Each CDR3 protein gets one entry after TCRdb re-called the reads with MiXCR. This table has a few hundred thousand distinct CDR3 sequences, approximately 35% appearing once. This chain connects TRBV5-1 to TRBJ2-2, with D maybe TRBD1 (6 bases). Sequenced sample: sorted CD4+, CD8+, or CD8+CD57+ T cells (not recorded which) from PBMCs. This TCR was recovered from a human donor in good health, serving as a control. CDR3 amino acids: CASSLAGDDTGELFF. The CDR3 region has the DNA TGCGCCAGCAGCTTGGCAGGGGACGACACCGGGGAGCTGTTTTTT.